One and the same sample provided the 19 T cell receptor beta chains below, sequenced in a study of cytomegalovirus exposure and HLA in healthy donors (dated by TCRdb to about 2017). The library was made by the immunoSEQ multiplex PCR assay. The multiplex PCR relied on a mix of 60 forward primers for TCR Vbeta segments and 13 reverse primers for TCR Jbeta segments. TCRdb carries this immuneACCESS record with in-frame sequences only. Its versions omit some clonotypes, under half of them owing to an unresolved V gene in the studies checked, with the rest unexplained. The sample includes around 90,000 clones, with roughly four fifths observed a single time. The ten largest clones represent roughly 3.8% of the sample. Input material: PBMCs. The receptors stem from a man aged 45 to 65 in good health and CMV-seronegative.

This chain links TRBV7-9 with TRBJ1-2; possibly TRBD1 for D (5 bases). Trimming took 2 bases from V and 4 from J, leaving 14 bases between them. This CDR3 spans 15 amino acids. Germline CDR1 reads SEHNR; CDR2 reads FQNEAQ (reference sequence). CDR3 in amino acids: CASSLTTVSVYGYTF. The CDR3 region has the DNA TGTGCCAGCAGCTTAACGACAGTTTCGGTCTATGGCTACACCTTC.

The chain combines TRBV10-3 with TRBJ1-2, with 9 bases identical to TRBD1. This CDR3 comprises 17 residues. Germline V gene sequence: CDR1 ENHRY, CDR2 SYGVKD. The junction had 11 bases not matched to a gene; V was cut back by 5 bases and J by 1 base. DNA for the CDR3: TGTGCCATCAGTAACATCCACCGGGACAGGGATAACTATGGCTACACCTTC. The encoded protein is CAISNIHRDRDNYGYTF.

The genes are TRBV5-1 and TRBJ2-5; a possible D gene is TRBD2 (6 bases). CDR3 length: 14 residues. V was clipped by 7 bases and J by 4 bases, with 17 bases between them. Germline V lookup: CDR1 SGHRS, CDR2 YFSETQ. CDR3: CASGDGTGVETQYF. CDR3 DNA sequence: TGCGCCAGCGGGGACGGGACGGGAGTAGAGACCCAGTACTTC.

The chain is built from TRBV2 and TRBJ2-2, with 8 nucleotides matching TRBD2. CDR3 size: 16 residues. Germline CDR1 reads SNHLY; CDR2 reads FYNNEI. V was clipped by 1 base and J by 7 bases; unmatched bases: 8. This chain's CDR3 is CASSEGTSSPDGELFF. DNA of the CDR3: TGTGCCAGCAGTGAAGGGACTAGCAGCCCGGACGGGGAGCTGTTTTTT.

V usage is TRBV18 and J usage is TRBJ2-6; the D gene is possibly TRBD1 (6 bases). This CDR3 is built from 15 residues. V lost 5 bases to trimming and J lost 2 bases, with 10 bases between them. Per germline, CDR1 KGHSH and CDR2 LQKENI. The CDR3, as DNA: TGTGCCAGCTCAACCGGGACACCTGGGGCCAACGTCCTGACTTTC. Protein sequence: CASSTGTPGANVLTF.

CDR3 sequence (DNA): TGTGCCAGCAGTTTAACCAGGGAGACCCAGTACTTC. Translation: CASSLTRETQYF. The rearrangement joins TRBV28 to TRBJ2-5, with unresolved D. Germline V gene data show CDR1 as MDHEN and CDR2 as SYDVKM. The V end lost 2 bases, the J end lost 5 bases, and 6 bases lay between the germline ends. The CDR3 loop spans 12 amino acids.

V gene TRBV7-2 combines with J gene TRBJ1-2, with D unresolved. Trimming took off 1 base at V and 0 bases at J, with 9 bases between the two ends. The CDR3 has 15 amino acids. The germline gives CDR1 SGHTA, CDR2 FQGNSA. CDR3 nucleotide sequence: TGTGCCAGCAGCTTAGGCACAGAAACTAACTATGGCTACACCTTC. Encoded protein: CASSLGTETNYGYTF.

The rearrangement links TRBV10-3 to TRBJ2-2, with 9 positions matching TRBD1. The length of the CDR3 is 13 residues. Looked up from germline, CDR1 is ENHRY and CDR2 is SYGVKD. The J segment lost 6 bases and the V segment lost 6 bases, leaving 2 bases of the junction unmatched. The CDR3 is CAISRTGAGELFF. The CDR3 bases are TGTGCCATCAGCCGGACAGGGGCCGGGGAGCTGTTTTTT.

This clone showed up just once. The CDR3 bases are TGCAGCGTTCCCCCGAATAGCGGCTATGGCTACACCTTC. This translates into CSVPPNSGYGYTF. The rearrangement links TRBV29-1 to TRBJ1-2; no definite D call. The germline gives CDR1 SQVTM, CDR2 ANQGSEA. V was cut by 5 bases and J by 4 bases, with 14 bases left in between. The CDR3 runs 13 residues. Full variable domain (rest looked up from reference TRBV29-1 and TRBJ1-2): SAVISQKPSRDICQRGTSLTIQCQVDSQVTMMFWYRQQPGQSLTLIATANQGSEATYESGFVIDKFPISRPNLTFSTLTVSNMSPEDSSIYLCSVPPNSGYGYTFGSGTRLTVV.

The V gene is TRBV19, the J gene TRBJ1-5; 7 bases line up with TRBD1. The V gene end was trimmed by 6 bases and the J gene end by 7 bases; junction bases not matched to a gene: 9. Germline CDR1 and CDR2: LNHDA and SQIVND (reference sequence). This CDR3 contains 14 residues. CDR3 protein: CASRQGITWQPQHF. CDR3 sequence (DNA): TGTGCCAGTAGACAGGGGATCACCTGGCAGCCCCAGCATTTT.

This clone was counted a few times. The chain uses TRBV6-6 and TRBJ2-7; D possibly corresponds to TRBD1 (5 bases). V was pared by 2 bases and J by 2 bases, with 16 bases between. CDR3 length: 16 residues. CDR1 is MNHNY and CDR2 is SVGAGI in the germline V gene (reference sequence). For the CDR3, the DNA is TGTGCCAGCAGTTACGGACCTGCCCAGGGTCCCTACGAGCAGTACTTC. It yields the protein CASSYGPAQGPYEQYF.

CDR3 protein: CAWSLSGANTGELFF. The CDR3, as DNA: TGTGCCTGGTCCTTAAGCGGGGCGAACACCGGGGAGCTGTTTTTT. This chain links TRBV30 with TRBJ2-2; 7 nucleotides match TRBD2. Germline assignment: CDR1 GTSNPN and CDR2 SVGIG (reference sequence). There are 15 residues in the CDR3. The ends lost 5 bases at V and 0 bases at J; junction bases unmatched: 6.

The gene calls are TRBV15 and TRBJ2-1; 13 bases line up with TRBD2. Trimming at V came to 5 bases and at J to 2 bases, leaving 3 bases not matched to a gene. The CDR3 has 16 amino acids. Per germline, CDR1 LNHNV and CDR2 YYDKDF (reference sequence). The CDR3 sequence is CATSGTSGIPYNEQFF. The DNA of the CDR3 is TGTGCCACCAGCGGGACTAGCGGGATCCCCTACAATGAGCAGTTCTTC. Filled out from reference TRBV15 and TRBJ2-1, the complete variable domain reads DAMVIQNPRYQVTQFGKPVTLSCSQTLNHNVMYWYQQKSSQAPKLLFHYYDKDFNNEADTPDNFQSRRPNTSFCFLDIRSPGLGDTAMYLCATSGTSGIPYNEQFFGPGTRLTVL.

The V call is TRBV29-1, the J call TRBJ1-4; 8 bases map to TRBD1. J gave up 6 bases and V 5 bases, and 2 bases lay outside the gene matches. The CDR3 consists of 12 residues. The V gene's germline CDR1 is SQVTM and CDR2 ANQGSEA. CDR3 residues: CSVQGADEKLFF. In DNA, the CDR3 is TGCAGCGTTCAGGGGGCGGATGAAAAACTGTTTTTT.

This clone was picked up one time. The chain carries TRBV7-2 and TRBJ2-5; 13 bases fit TRBD2. V lost 5 bases, J lost 5 bases, and 17 bases stayed unmatched. The germline V gene has CDR1 SGHTA and CDR2 FQGNSA. CDR3 length: 19 amino acids. The CDR3 here is CASSPPGLAGKAGGETQYF. For the CDR3, the DNA is TGTGCCAGCAGCCCTCCGGGACTAGCGGGAAAGGCGGGAGGGGAGACCCAGTACTTC.

This rearrangement joins TRBV28 to TRBJ2-7, with TRBD2 as a possible D gene (6 bases). The CDR3 is made up of 14 amino acids. Trimming removed 3 bases at V and 3 bases at J, with 12 bases between. CDR1 and CDR2 (germline): MDHEN, SYDVKM. CDR3 amino acids: CASSFGTHYYEQYF. For the CDR3, the DNA is TGTGCCAGCAGTTTCGGGACTCATTACTACGAGCAGTACTTC.

The chain links TRBV28 to TRBJ2-3; tentatively, D is TRBD2 (6 bases). Germline values: CDR1 MDHEN, CDR2 SYDVKM. This CDR3 region has 16 residues. V was cut by 4 bases and J by 1 base, with 15 bases left in between. CDR3 in amino acids: CASSSRLAVRTDTQYF. CDR3 nucleotides: TGTGCCAGCAGTTCTCGATTAGCGGTACGCACAGATACGCAGTATTTT.

As to this clone: The junction does not match germline at one end; this may be a read error. The rearrangement uses TRBV7-9 and TRBJ1-1; D possibly corresponds to TRBD1 (6 bases). The CDR3 covers 11 residues. The germline CDR1 and CDR2 sequences are SEHNR and FQNEAQ (reference sequence). The CDR3 protein is CSSAGDTEAFF. CDR3 nucleotide sequence: TGTTCCAGCGCAGGGGACACTGAAGCTTTCTTT.

This chain uses TRBV19 with TRBJ1-5; 7 bases fit TRBD1. The germline V gene has CDR1 LNHDA and CDR2 SQIVND (reference sequence). The CDR3 covers 15 residues. The V gene end was trimmed by 1 base and the J gene end by 3 bases; junction bases not matched to a gene: 3. Here the CDR3 DNA reads TGTGCCAGTAGTATAGTAGGGGGCAACAATCAGCCCCAGCATTTT. It codes for CASSIVGGNNQPQHF.